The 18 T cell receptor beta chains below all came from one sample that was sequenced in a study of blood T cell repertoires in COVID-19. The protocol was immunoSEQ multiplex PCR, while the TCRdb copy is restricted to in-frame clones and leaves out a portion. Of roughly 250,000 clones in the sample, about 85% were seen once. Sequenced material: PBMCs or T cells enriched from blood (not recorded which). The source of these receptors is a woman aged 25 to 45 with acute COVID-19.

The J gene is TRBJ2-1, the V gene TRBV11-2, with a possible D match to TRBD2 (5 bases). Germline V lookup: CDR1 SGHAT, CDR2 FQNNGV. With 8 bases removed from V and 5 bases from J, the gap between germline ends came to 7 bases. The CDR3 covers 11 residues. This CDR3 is CASRDHNEQFF. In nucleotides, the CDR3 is TGTGCCAGCCGGGATCACAATGAGCAGTTCTTC. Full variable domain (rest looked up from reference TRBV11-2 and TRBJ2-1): EAGVAQSPRYKIIEKRQSVAFWCNPISGHATLYWYQQILGQGPKLLIQFQNNGVVDDSQLPKDRFSAERLKGVDSTLKIQPAKLEDSAVYLCASRDHNEQFFGPGTRLTVL.

CDR3 DNA sequence: TGCGCCAGCAGTCCACCCGGGGCTAGCGGGAGGAATGAGCAGTTCTTC. This gives the protein CASSPPGASGRNEQFF. The J gene is TRBJ2-1, the V gene TRBV5-1, with 11 positions matching TRBD2. V was clipped by 5 bases and J by 7 bases; unmatched bases: 11. CDR3 length equals 16 residues. Looked up from germline, CDR1 is SGHRS and CDR2 is YFSETQ.

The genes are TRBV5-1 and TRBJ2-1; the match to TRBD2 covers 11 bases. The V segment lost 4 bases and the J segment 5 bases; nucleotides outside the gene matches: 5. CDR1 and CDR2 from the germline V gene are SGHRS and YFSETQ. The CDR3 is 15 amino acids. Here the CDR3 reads CASSPGTSGHNEQFF. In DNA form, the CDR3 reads TGCGCCAGCAGCCCGGGGACTAGCGGACACAATGAGCAGTTCTTC. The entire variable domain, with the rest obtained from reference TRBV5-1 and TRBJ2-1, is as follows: KAGVTQTPRYLIKTRGQQVTLSCSPISGHRSVSWYQQTPGQGLQFLFEYFSETQRNKGNFPGRFSGRQFSNSRSEMNVSTLELGDSALYLCASSPGTSGHNEQFFGPGTRLTVL.

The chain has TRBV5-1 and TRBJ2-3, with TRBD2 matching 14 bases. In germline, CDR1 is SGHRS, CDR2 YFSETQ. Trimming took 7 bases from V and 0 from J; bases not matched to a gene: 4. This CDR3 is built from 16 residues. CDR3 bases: TGCGCCAGCGGGACTAGCGGGGGCCCTAGCACAGATACGCAGTATTTT. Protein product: CASGTSGGPSTDTQYF.

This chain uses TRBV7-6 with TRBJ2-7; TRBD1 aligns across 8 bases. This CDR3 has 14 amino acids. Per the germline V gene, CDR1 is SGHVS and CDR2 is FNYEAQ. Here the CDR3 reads CGPSGGQGIYEQYF. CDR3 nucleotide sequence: TGTGGCCCGTCCGGCGGACAGGGTATTTACGAGCAGTACTTC.

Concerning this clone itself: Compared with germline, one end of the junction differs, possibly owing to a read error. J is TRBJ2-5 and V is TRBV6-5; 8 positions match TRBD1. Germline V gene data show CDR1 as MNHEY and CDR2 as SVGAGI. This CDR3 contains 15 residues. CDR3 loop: CASKPGQADQETQYF. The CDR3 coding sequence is TGTGCCAGCAAGCCGGGACAGGCCGACCAGGAGACCCAGTACTTC.

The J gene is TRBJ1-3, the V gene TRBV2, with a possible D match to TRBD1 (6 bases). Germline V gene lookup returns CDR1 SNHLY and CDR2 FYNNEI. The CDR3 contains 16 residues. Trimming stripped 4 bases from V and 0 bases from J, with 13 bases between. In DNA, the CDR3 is TGTGCCAGCAGTGGGGGGCAGGGGAACTCTGGAAACACCATATATTTT. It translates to CASSGGQGNSGNTIYF. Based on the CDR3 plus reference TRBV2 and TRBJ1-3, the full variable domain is EPEVTQTPSHQVTQMGQEVILRCVPISNHLYFYWYRQILGQKVEFLVSFYNNEISEKSEIFDDQFSVERPDGSNFTLKIRSTKLEDSAMYFCASSGGQGNSGNTIYFGEGSWLTVV.

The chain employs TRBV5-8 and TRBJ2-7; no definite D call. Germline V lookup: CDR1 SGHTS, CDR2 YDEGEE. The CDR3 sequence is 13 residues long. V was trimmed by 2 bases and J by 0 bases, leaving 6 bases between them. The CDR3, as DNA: TGTGCCAGCAGCTTTGACTCCTCCTACGAGCAGTACTTC. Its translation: CASSFDSSYEQYF. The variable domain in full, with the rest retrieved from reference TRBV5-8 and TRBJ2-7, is EAGVTQSPTHLIKTRGQQATLRCSPISGHTSVYWYQQALGLGLQFLLWYDEGEERNRGNFPPRFSGRQFPNYSSELNVNALELEDSALYLCASSFDSSYEQYFGPGTRLTVT.

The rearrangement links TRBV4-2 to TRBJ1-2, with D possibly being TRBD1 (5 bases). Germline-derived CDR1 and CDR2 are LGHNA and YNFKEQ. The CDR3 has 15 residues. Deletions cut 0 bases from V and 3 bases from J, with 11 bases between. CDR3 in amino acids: CASSQEQWGDYGYTF. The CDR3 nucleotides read TGTGCCAGCAGCCAAGAACAATGGGGGGACTATGGCTACACCTTC.

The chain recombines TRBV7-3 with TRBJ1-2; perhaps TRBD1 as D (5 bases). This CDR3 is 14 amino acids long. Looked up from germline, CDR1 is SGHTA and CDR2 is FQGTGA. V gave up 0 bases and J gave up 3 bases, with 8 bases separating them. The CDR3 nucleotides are TGTGCCAGCAGCTTAACCGGAGGGGACTATGGCTACACCTTC. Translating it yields CASSLTGGDYGYTF.

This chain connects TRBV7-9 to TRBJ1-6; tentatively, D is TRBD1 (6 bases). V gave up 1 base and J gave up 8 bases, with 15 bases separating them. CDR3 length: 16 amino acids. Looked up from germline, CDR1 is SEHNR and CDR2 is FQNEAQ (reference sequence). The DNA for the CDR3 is TGTGCCAGCAGCTTAGGCTACAGGGATGACGATTCACCCCTCCACTTT. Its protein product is CASSLGYRDDDSPLHF.

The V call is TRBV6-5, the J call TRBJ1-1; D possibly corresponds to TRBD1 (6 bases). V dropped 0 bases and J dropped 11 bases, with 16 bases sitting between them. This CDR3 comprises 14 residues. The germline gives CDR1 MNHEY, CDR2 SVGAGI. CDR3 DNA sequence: TGTGCCAGCAGTTACTCGGGGGGGCAGGGTAAGGCTTTCTTT. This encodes CASSYSGGQGKAFF.

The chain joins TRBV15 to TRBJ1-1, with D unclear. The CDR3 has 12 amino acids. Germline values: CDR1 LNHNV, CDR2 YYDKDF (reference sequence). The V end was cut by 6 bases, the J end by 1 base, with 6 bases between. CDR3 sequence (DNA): TGTGCCACCAGTACAACGAACACTGAAGCTTTCTTT. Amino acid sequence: CATSTTNTEAFF.

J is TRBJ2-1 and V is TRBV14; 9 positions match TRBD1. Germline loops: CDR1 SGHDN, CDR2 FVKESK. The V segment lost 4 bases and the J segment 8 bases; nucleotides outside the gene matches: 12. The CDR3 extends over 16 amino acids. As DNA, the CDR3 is TGTGCCAGCAGCCGATGGGGGGGACAGGGTGGTTATGAGCAGTTCTTC. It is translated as CASSRWGGQGGYEQFF.

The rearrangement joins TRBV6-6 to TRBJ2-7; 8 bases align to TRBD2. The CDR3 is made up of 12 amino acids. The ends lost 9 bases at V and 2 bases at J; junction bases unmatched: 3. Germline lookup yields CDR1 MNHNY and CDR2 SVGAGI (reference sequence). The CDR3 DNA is TGTGCCAGTACTAGCGGAACCTACGAGCAGTACTTC. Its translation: CASTSGTYEQYF.

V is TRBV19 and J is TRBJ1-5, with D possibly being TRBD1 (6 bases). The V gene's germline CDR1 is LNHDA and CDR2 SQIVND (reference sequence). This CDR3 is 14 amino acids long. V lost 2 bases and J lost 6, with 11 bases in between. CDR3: CASSIPGAPQPQHF. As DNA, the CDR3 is TGTGCCAGTAGTATACCAGGGGCCCCTCAGCCCCAGCATTTT.

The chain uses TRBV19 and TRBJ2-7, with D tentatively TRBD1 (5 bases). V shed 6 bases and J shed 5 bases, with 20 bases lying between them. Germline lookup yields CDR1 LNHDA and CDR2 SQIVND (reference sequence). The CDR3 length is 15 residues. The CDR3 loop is CASSPVGQGIHEQYF. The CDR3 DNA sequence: TGTGCCAGTAGCCCCGTAGGGCAGGGCATCCACGAGCAGTACTTC. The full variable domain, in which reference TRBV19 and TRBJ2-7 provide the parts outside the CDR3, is DGGITQSPKYLFRKEGQNVTLSCEQNLNHDAMYWYRQDPGQGLRLIYYSQIVNDFQKGDIAEGYSVSREKKESFPLTVTSAQKNPTAFYLCASSPVGQGIHEQYFGPGTRLTVT.

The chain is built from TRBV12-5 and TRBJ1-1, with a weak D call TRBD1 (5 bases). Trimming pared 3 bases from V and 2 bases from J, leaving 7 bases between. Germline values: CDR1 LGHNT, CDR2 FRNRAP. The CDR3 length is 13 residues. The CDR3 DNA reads TGTGCTAGTGGTTTACAGGCCAACACTGAAGCTTTCTTT. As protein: CASGLQANTEAFF.